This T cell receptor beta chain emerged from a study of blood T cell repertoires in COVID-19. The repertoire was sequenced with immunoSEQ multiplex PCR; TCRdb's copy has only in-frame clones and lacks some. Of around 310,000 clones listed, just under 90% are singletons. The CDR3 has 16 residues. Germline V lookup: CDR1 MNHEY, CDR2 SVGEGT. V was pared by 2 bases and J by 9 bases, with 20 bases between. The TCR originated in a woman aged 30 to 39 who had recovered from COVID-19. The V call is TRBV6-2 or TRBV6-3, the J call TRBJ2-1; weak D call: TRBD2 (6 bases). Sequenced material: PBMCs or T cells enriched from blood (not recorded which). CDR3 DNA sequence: TGTGCCAGCAGTTACCGGGGTAGCGGCATCTTAGGTGAGCAGTTCTTC. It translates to CASSYRGSGILGEQFF.